The rows below give T cell receptor beta chains drawn from one sample of a study of blood T cell repertoires in COVID-19. The method was immunoSEQ multiplex PCR; TCRdb's version includes in-frame clones alone and lacks a portion of them. The sample consists of about 410,000 clones, 90% of them appearing once. The sequencing sample was made of PBMCs or T cells enriched from blood (not recorded which). The receptor source for this set is a man between 18 and 29 years old who had recovered from COVID-19. Each CDR3 is given with its conserved first and last residue. The order of the fields is clone size, D gene, J gene, V gene, CDR3 DNA, CDR3 protein. D genes are given only for firm matches. The size entry is marked missing in some rows and otherwise reads once, few, many or a size class.

abundance: NA
d_gene: NA
j_gene: TRBJ1-2
v_gene: TRBV24-1
CDR3nt: TGTGCCACCAGTGATTCCGGGACAAACTATGGCTACACCTTC
CDR3aa: CATSDSGTNYGYTF

abundance: once
d_gene: NA
j_gene: TRBJ2-3
v_gene: TRBV7-9
CDR3nt: TGTGCCAGCCGATCGGTAGATACGCAGTATTTT
CDR3aa: CASRSVDTQYF

abundance: NA
d_gene: TRBD2
j_gene: TRBJ2-3
v_gene: TRBV24-1
CDR3nt: TGTGCCACCAATAGCGGGAAAACAGATACGCAGTATTTT
CDR3aa: CATNSGKTDTQYF

abundance: NA
d_gene: TRBD2
j_gene: TRBJ2-2
v_gene: TRBV5-6
CDR3nt: TGTGCCAGCAGCTTCAATGGACTAGCCTGGGAGCTGTTTTTT
CDR3aa: CASSFNGLAWELFF

abundance: NA
d_gene: NA
j_gene: TRBJ1-2
v_gene: TRBV20-1
CDR3nt: TGCAGTGCGGCAGATGTCTATGGCTACACCTTC
CDR3aa: CSAADVYGYTF

abundance: once
d_gene: NA
j_gene: TRBJ2-1
v_gene: TRBV7-3
CDR3nt: TGTGCCAGCAGCTTTTTACCCCAGCGGTACTCCTACAATGAGCAGTTCTTC
CDR3aa: CASSFLPQRYSYNEQFF

abundance: NA
d_gene: NA
j_gene: TRBJ2-5
v_gene: TRBV2
CDR3nt: TGTGCCAGCAGTGCCTTCGGGGTAGTACAGACCCAGTACTTC
CDR3aa: CASSAFGVVQTQYF

abundance: NA
d_gene: TRBD1
j_gene: TRBJ2-7
v_gene: TRBV30
CDR3nt: TGTGCCTTCACGATCCTGGGACAGCCCTACGAGCAGTACTTC
CDR3aa: CAFTILGQPYEQYF

abundance: NA
d_gene: NA
j_gene: TRBJ1-1
v_gene: TRBV19
CDR3nt: TGTGCCAGTAGTATGTGGGGAGCGGGGGGCAGGACTGAAGCTTTCTTT
CDR3aa: CASSMWGAGGRTEAFF

abundance: NA
d_gene: NA
j_gene: TRBJ2-5
v_gene: TRBV19
CDR3nt: TGTGCCAGTAGTATAAAGCCTACAGGGCTATTCCAAGAGACCCAGTACTTC
CDR3aa: CASSIKPTGLFQETQYF

abundance: NA
d_gene: NA
j_gene: TRBJ1-1
v_gene: TRBV2
CDR3nt: TGTGCCAGCAGGCCCGGGTACACTGAAGCTTTCTTT
CDR3aa: CASRPGYTEAFF

abundance: NA
d_gene: TRBD1
j_gene: TRBJ2-5
v_gene: TRBV15
CDR3nt: TGTGCCACCAGCCGCCTGACAGGGGCGGAGACCCAGTACTTC
CDR3aa: CATSRLTGAETQYF

abundance: NA
d_gene: NA
j_gene: TRBJ2-3
v_gene: TRBV30
CDR3nt: TGTGCCTGGAGTGTCGGCGGGGATACGCAGTATTTT
CDR3aa: CAWSVGGDTQYF

abundance: NA
d_gene: NA
j_gene: TRBJ1-6
v_gene: TRBV3-1/TRBV3-2
CDR3nt: TGTGCCAGCAGGGGAGAGGCAGTCTCTAAATCACCCCTCCACTTT
CDR3aa: CASRGEAVSKSPLHF

abundance: NA
d_gene: TRBD1
j_gene: TRBJ1-6
v_gene: TRBV5-5
CDR3nt: TGTGCCAGCAGCCCCGGGACAGGGGTGGGGTATAATTCACCCCTCCACTTT
CDR3aa: CASSPGTGVGYNSPLHF